These T cell receptor beta chains were read from a single sample in a study of blood T cell repertoires in COVID-19. Generated by immunoSEQ multiplex PCR, the TCRdb table keeps only in-frame clones and is missing some. This table holds 270,000 or so clones, less than 95% found once. The specimen sequenced was PBMCs or T cells enriched from blood (not recorded which). All receptors come from a man aged 35-49 years who had been exposed to COVID-19. Each CDR3 is given with its conserved first and last residue. A D gene is named only where the DNA matches it firmly. Expanded clones are given a class, and other clones once, few, many or no size at all.

size: once; D: TRBD1; V: TRBV30; J: TRBJ1-5; CDR3: CAWSGQGGIDQPQHF; DNA: TGTGCCTGGAGTGGACAGGGGGGGATTGATCAGCCCCAGCATTTT
size: .; D: .; V: TRBV12-3/TRBV12-4; J: TRBJ2-7; CDR3: CASSPGFDEQYF; DNA: TGTGCCAGCAGTCCAGGGTTTGATGAGCAGTACTTC
size: .; D: TRBD2; V: TRBV28; J: TRBJ2-3; CDR3: CASRGTSGSYSSTDTQYF; DNA: TGTGCCAGCAGGGGGACTAGCGGTTCCTACTCTAGCACAGATACGCAGTATTTT
size: .; D: .; V: TRBV19; J: TRBJ1-2; CDR3: CASSIYSQPSNYGYTF; DNA: TGTGCCAGTAGTATCTACAGCCAGCCCTCTAACTATGGCTACACCTTC
size: few; D: TRBD1; V: TRBV29-1; J: TRBJ1-1; CDR3: CSVRTGGVNTEAFF; DNA: TGCAGCGTTAGGACAGGGGGCGTGAACACTGAAGCTTTCTTT
size: .; D: TRBD2; V: TRBV10-3; J: TRBJ2-1; CDR3: CAISESAGLAVYNEQFF; DNA: TGTGCCATCAGTGAGTCGGCGGGACTAGCAGTCTACAATGAGCAGTTCTTC
size: once; D: .; V: TRBV4-1; J: TRBJ2-3; CDR3: CASSQVVGTQYF; DNA: TGCGCCAGCAGCCAAGTAGTTGGTACGCAGTATTTT
size: few; D: TRBD2; V: TRBV27; J: TRBJ2-1; CDR3: CASSETWTSAKGSYNEQFF; DNA: TGTGCCAGCAGCGAAACCTGGACTAGCGCGAAGGGCTCCTACAATGAGCAGTTCTTC
size: .; D: .; V: TRBV30; J: TRBJ1-6; CDR3: CAWKTVFPNSPLHF; DNA: TGTGCCTGGAAAACGGTCTTCCCGAATTCACCCCTCCACTTT
size: .; D: .; V: TRBV5-1; J: TRBJ2-1; CDR3: CASSLARQGSYNEQFF; DNA: TGCGCCAGCAGCTTGGCCCGCCAGGGATCCTACAATGAGCAGTTCTTC
size: .; D: .; V: TRBV10-2; J: TRBJ2-5; CDR3: CASMGLEAVETQYF; DNA: TGCGCCAGCATGGGTCTAGAAGCTGTGGAGACCCAGTACTTC
size: .; D: TRBD1; V: TRBV12-3/TRBV12-4; J: TRBJ1-2; CDR3: CATRDRGEIGYTF; DNA: TGTGCCACCAGGGACAGGGGAGAAATCGGCTACACCTTC
size: few; D: TRBD2; V: TRBV27; J: TRBJ2-3; CDR3: CASSMTSGRVPGTDTQYF; DNA: TGTGCCAGCAGTATGACTAGCGGGAGGGTTCCGGGCACAGATACGCAGTATTTT
size: .; D: TRBD1; V: TRBV3-1/TRBV3-2; J: TRBJ1-4; CDR3: CASSQVSRGLRLSEKLFF; DNA: TGTGCCAGCAGCCAAGTATCCAGGGGGCTACGACTTAGTGAAAAACTGTTTTTT
size: .; D: .; V: TRBV27; J: TRBJ2-3; CDR3: CASSYRGMYTDTQYF; DNA: TGTGCCAGCAGTTATAGGGGAATGTACACAGATACGCAGTATTTT
size: .; D: .; V: TRBV9; J: TRBJ1-2; CDR3: CASSVGTPNGRVFF; DNA: TGTGCCAGCAGCGTAGGGACCCCGAATGGCAGGGTGTTTTTT
size: .; D: TRBD2; V: TRBV30; J: TRBJ2-1; CDR3: CAWSVRLAGVGEQFF; DNA: TGTGCCTGGAGTGTACGACTAGCGGGAGTGGGTGAGCAGTTCTTC
size: .; D: .; V: TRBV11-2; J: TRBJ2-7; CDR3: CASSSRGEQYF; DNA: TGTGCCAGCAGCTCTCGGGGGGAGCAGTACTTC
size: .; D: .; V: TRBV11-2; J: TRBJ1-3; CDR3: CASSSYGTSGNTIYF; DNA: TGTGCCAGCAGCTCATACGGGACATCAGGAAACACCATATATTTT
size: few; D: .; V: TRBV10-1; J: TRBJ1-1; CDR3: CASSEIGRTEAFF; DNA: TGCGCCAGCAGTGAGATCGGTCGCACTGAAGCTTTCTTT
size: .; D: .; V: TRBV14; J: TRBJ2-3; CDR3: CASSQDRSSTDTQYF; DNA: TGTGCCAGCAGCCAAGATCGGTCATCCACAGATACGCAGTATTTT
size: .; D: TRBD1; V: TRBV30; J: TRBJ1-5; CDR3: CAWVPGGGNQPQHF; DNA: TGTGCCTGGGTCCCAGGGGGCGGCAATCAGCCCCAGCATTTT
size: .; D: TRBD1; V: TRBV6-4; J: TRBJ1-5; CDR3: CASSDFEGAPQHF; DNA: TGTGCCAGCAGTGACTTTGAGGGGGCCCCCCAGCATTTT
size: once; D: .; V: TRBV6-1; J: TRBJ1-2; CDR3: CASSDPGLGYTF; DNA: TGTGCCAGCAGTGACCCAGGGCTCGGCTACACCTTC
size: .; D: .; V: TRBV24-1; J: TRBJ1-1; CDR3: CATSEPTGEAFF; DNA: TGTGCCACCAGTGAGCCGACAGGAGAAGCTTTCTTT
size: .; D: .; V: TRBV6-5; J: TRBJ1-2; CDR3: CASSPGGTNYGYTF; DNA: TGTGCCAGCTCCCCGGGTGGAACTAACTATGGCTACACCTTC
size: .; D: .; V: TRBV6-5; J: TRBJ1-3; CDR3: CASSTYSSGNTIYF; DNA: TGTGCCAGCAGTACCTACAGCTCTGGAAACACCATATATTTT
size: .; D: .; V: TRBV6-5; J: TRBJ1-5; CDR3: CASSPSVGAGQPQHF; DNA: TGTGCCAGCAGTCCGTCCGTGGGGGCAGGTCAGCCCCAGCATTTT
size: .; D: TRBD1; V: TRBV3-1/TRBV3-2; J: TRBJ1-3; CDR3: CASSQGQGAIYF; DNA: TGTGCCAGCAGCCAAGGGCAGGGGGCCATATATTTT
size: .; D: .; V: TRBV19; J: TRBJ2-3; CDR3: CASSMTRALDTQYF; DNA: TGTGCCAGTAGTATGACCAGGGCCTTAGATACGCAGTATTTT
size: .; D: .; V: TRBV12-5; J: TRBJ1-2; CDR3: CASGGTGTTYGYTF; DNA: TGTGCTAGTGGTGGAACCGGGACAACCTATGGCTACACCTTC
size: .; D: .; V: TRBV25-1; J: TRBJ1-2; CDR3: CASSRKGGTYGYTF; DNA: TGTGCCAGCAGTCGTAAGGGAGGGACCTATGGCTACACCTTC
size: .; D: .; V: TRBV5-5; J: TRBJ2-1; CDR3: CASSFRTEAYNEQFF; DNA: TGTGCCAGCAGCTTTCGGACGGAGGCCTACAATGAGCAGTTCTTC
size: .; D: TRBD1; V: TRBV30; J: TRBJ1-1; CDR3: CAWILEQGSTEAFF; DNA: TGTGCCTGGATCTTAGAACAGGGGAGTACTGAAGCTTTCTTT
size: .; D: .; V: TRBV18; J: TRBJ1-2; CDR3: CASSPPAGGNYGYTF; DNA: TGTGCCAGCTCACCACCGGCCGGAGGAAACTATGGCTACACCTTC
size: .; D: TRBD1; V: TRBV6-5; J: TRBJ1-1; CDR3: CASRDRGPEAFF; DNA: TGTGCCAGCAGGGACAGGGGGCCTGAAGCTTTCTTT
size: .; D: .; V: TRBV28; J: TRBJ1-1; CDR3: CATRVQGGTEAFF; DNA: TGTGCCACCCGGGTACAGGGAGGGACTGAAGCTTTCTTT
size: .; D: .; V: TRBV15; J: TRBJ2-2; CDR3: CATSRDIAGELFF; DNA: TGTGCCACCAGCAGAGATATTGCCGGGGAGCTGTTTTTT
size: .; D: TRBD1; V: TRBV6-5; J: TRBJ1-6; CDR3: CASRKTGGGSPLHF; DNA: TGTGCCAGCAGGAAGACAGGGGGCGGTTCACCCCTCCACTTT
size: .; D: .; V: TRBV4-1; J: TRBJ1-1; CDR3: CASSQDSVARGRTEAFF; DNA: TGCGCCAGCAGCCAAGATTCAGTTGCCAGGGGACGCACTGAAGCTTTCTTT
size: .; D: TRBD1; V: TRBV5-4; J: TRBJ1-2; CDR3: CASSARGANYGYTF; DNA: TGTGCCAGCAGCGCCAGGGGGGCTAACTATGGCTACACCTTC
size: .; D: .; V: TRBV24-1; J: TRBJ1-2; CDR3: CATSDYPRDYGYTF; DNA: TGTGCCACCAGTGATTACCCGAGAGACTATGGCTACACCTTC
size: .; D: .; V: TRBV7-6; J: TRBJ1-3; CDR3: CASSPILGQGNTIYF; DNA: TGTGCCAGCAGCCCAATACTGGGGCAGGGAAACACCATATATTTT
size: .; D: .; V: TRBV7-3; J: TRBJ2-1; CDR3: CASSLLRDEQFF; DNA: TGTGCCAGCAGCCTTCTGCGGGATGAGCAGTTCTTC
size: .; D: .; V: TRBV7-6; J: TRBJ2-5; CDR3: CASSLSFSGSETQYF; DNA: TGTGCCAGCAGCTTATCGTTTTCGGGATCGGAGACCCAGTACTTC
size: few; D: TRBD1; V: TRBV5-1; J: TRBJ2-7; CDR3: CASSRVRDREHEQYF; DNA: TGCGCCAGCAGCCGAGTGCGGGACAGGGAGCACGAGCAGTACTTC
size: .; D: TRBD1; V: TRBV27; J: TRBJ1-4; CDR3: CASSGDRGVEKLFF; DNA: TGTGCCAGCAGTGGGGACAGGGGAGTTGAAAAACTGTTTTTT
size: .; D: TRBD1; V: TRBV7-9; J: TRBJ2-4; CDR3: CASSAFEGAKNIQYF; DNA: TGTGCCAGCAGCGCCTTTGAGGGGGCAAAAAACATTCAGTACTTC
size: .; D: .; V: TRBV4-1; J: TRBJ2-7; CDR3: CASSQGDSYEQYF; DNA: TGCGCCAGCAGCCAAGGAGACAGTTACGAGCAGTACTTC
size: .; D: .; V: TRBV6-5; J: TRBJ1-1; CDR3: CASTEVLSPEAFF; DNA: TGTGCCAGCACCGAAGTATTAAGCCCTGAAGCTTTCTTT
size: .; D: .; V: TRBV4-1; J: TRBJ2-5; CDR3: CASSQGSGERETQYF; DNA: TGCGCCAGCAGCCAAGGCAGTGGTGAGCGGGAGACCCAGTACTTC
size: .; D: TRBD2; V: TRBV4-2; J: TRBJ2-3; CDR3: CASSQGALAGGPYGTDTQYF; DNA: TGTGCCAGCAGCCAGGGGGCGCTAGCGGGAGGGCCGTACGGCACAGATACGCAGTATTTT
size: .; D: TRBD1; V: TRBV9; J: TRBJ1-4; CDR3: CASGRQGVNEKLFF; DNA: TGTGCCAGCGGAAGACAGGGCGTTAATGAAAAACTGTTTTTT
size: .; D: TRBD2; V: TRBV9; J: TRBJ2-7; CDR3: CASSVGPRASGSYEQYF; DNA: TGTGCCAGCAGCGTAGGTCCTAGGGCTAGCGGCTCCTACGAGCAGTACTTC
size: .; D: TRBD1; V: TRBV7-2; J: TRBJ2-3; CDR3: CASSLVGGADTQYF; DNA: TGTGCCAGCAGCTTAGTAGGGGGCGCAGATACGCAGTATTTT
size: once; D: .; V: TRBV7-2; J: TRBJ1-5; CDR3: CASSSRTGSSEPQHF; DNA: TGTGCCAGCAGCTCCCGAACGGGGAGCTCGGAGCCCCAGCATTTT
size: .; D: .; V: TRBV4-2; J: TRBJ1-2; CDR3: CASSQPNRFYGYTF; DNA: TGTGCCAGCAGCCAACCCAACCGGTTCTATGGCTACACCTTC
size: few; D: TRBD1; V: TRBV24-1; J: TRBJ1-5; CDR3: CATRDRGSNQPQHF; DNA: TGTGCCACCAGGGACAGGGGAAGCAATCAGCCCCAGCATTTT
size: .; D: TRBD1; V: TRBV7-9; J: TRBJ2-7; CDR3: CASSLAGRTGLTYEQYF; DNA: TGTGCCAGCAGCTTAGCGGGGCGGACAGGGCTTACCTACGAGCAGTACTTC